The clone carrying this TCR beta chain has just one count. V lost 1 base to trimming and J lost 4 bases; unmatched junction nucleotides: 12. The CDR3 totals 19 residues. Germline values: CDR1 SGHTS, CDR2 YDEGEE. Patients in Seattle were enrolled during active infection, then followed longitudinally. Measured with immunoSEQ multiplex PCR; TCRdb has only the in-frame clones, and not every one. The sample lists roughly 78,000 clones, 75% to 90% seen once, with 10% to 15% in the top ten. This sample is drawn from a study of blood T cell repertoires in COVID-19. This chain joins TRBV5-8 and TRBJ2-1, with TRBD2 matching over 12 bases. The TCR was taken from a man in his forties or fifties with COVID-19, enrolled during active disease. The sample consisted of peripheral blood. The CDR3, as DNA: TGTGCCAGCAGCTTGCTGGGACTAGCGGGCGTAGGGGGTTACAATGAGCAGTTCTTC. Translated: CASSLLGLAGVGGYNEQFF.